Below are 15 T cell receptor beta chains sequenced from a single sample in a study of T cell responses to AZD1222 COVID-19 vaccine. Method: immunoSEQ multiplex PCR; TCRdb's copy keeps in-frame clones and lacks some. The data show some 100,000 clones, approximately 91% seen once. Sequenced material: peripheral blood, taken on day 0 of MenACWY control vaccination. These receptors originate from an adult in good health.

This clone has only a few counts. The chain uses TRBV30 and TRBJ2-4; a possible D gene is TRBD2 (5 bases). Germline assignment: CDR1 GTSNPN and CDR2 SVGIG (reference sequence). V lost 0 bases and J 6 bases, leaving 12 bases between the germline ends. This CDR3 spans 14 amino acids. CDR3 region: CAWSVPGVLNIQYF. CDR3 bases: TGTGCCTGGAGTGTACCCGGGGTTCTAAACATTCAGTACTTC.

This chain joins TRBV20-1 and TRBJ2-7, with a weak D call TRBD2 (6 bases). V was trimmed by 3 bases and J by 1 base, leaving 13 bases between them. CDR1 DFQATT and CDR2 SNEGSKA come from the germline V gene (reference sequence). This CDR3 is built from 14 residues. For the CDR3, the DNA is TGCAGTGCTAGTCTGGCGGGACGTTCCTACGAGCAGTACTTC. As protein: CSASLAGRSYEQYF.

V and J are TRBV11-3 and TRBJ1-2; D gene ambiguous. The CDR3 contains 13 residues. Trimming cost V 0 bases and J 13 bases, with 15 bases left between them. In germline, CDR1 is SGHNT, CDR2 YENEEA. The CDR3 nucleotides are TGTGCCAGCAGCTTAGATCGGACTTCCAAGGCCACCTTC. This gives the protein CASSLDRTSKATF.

The rearrangement uses TRBV28 and TRBJ1-2; D possibly corresponds to TRBD1 (6 bases). Germline V gene lookup returns CDR1 MDHEN and CDR2 SYDVKM. CDR3 length: 15 residues. The V gene lost 5 bases and the J gene lost 3 bases, with 16 bases spanning the gap. The CDR3 DNA reads TGTGCCAGCAGTATGGAGGGGGTCTTGGACTATGGCTACACCTTC. Protein: CASSMEGVLDYGYTF.

The V call is TRBV5-6, the J call TRBJ2-5, with 13 nucleotides matching TRBD2. The CDR3 is 18 amino acids. The germline CDR1 and CDR2 sequences are SGHDT and YYEEEE. With 2 bases clipped from V and 1 base from J, the junction kept 8 bases outside the gene matches. The CDR3 sequence: CASSFSGLAGISQETQYF. The CDR3 coding sequence is TGTGCCAGCAGCTTTTCGGGACTAGCGGGGATCAGCCAAGAGACCCAGTACTTC.

J is TRBJ1-2 and V is TRBV4-3; TRBD1 agrees at 10 bases. J lost 3 bases, V lost 5 bases, and 6 bases had no gene match. From germline, CDR1 is LGHNA and CDR2 YSLEER. The CDR3 totals 15 residues. In DNA form, the CDR3 reads TGCGCCAGCAGCACGGGACAGGGGCTCCACTATGGCTACACCTTC. This codes for CASSTGQGLHYGYTF.

The V and J genes are TRBV7-9 and TRBJ1-1, with D unresolved. Trimming cost V 4 bases and J 6 bases, with 6 bases left between them. Germline-derived CDR1 and CDR2 are SEHNR and FQNEAQ (reference sequence). CDR3 length: 11 residues. CDR3 bases: TGTGCCAGCAGCTCAGGCTCTGAAGCTTTCTTT. Encoded protein: CASSSGSEAFF. Full variable domain (missing parts from reference TRBV7-9 and TRBJ1-1): DTGVSQNPRHKITKRGQNVTFRCDPISEHNRLYWYRQTLGQGPEFLTYFQNEAQLEKSRLLSDRFSAERPKGSFSTLEIQRTEQGDSAMYLCASSSGSEAFFGQGTRLTVV.

In DNA, the CDR3 is TGTGCCAGCAGTTTGTGGGGGAGGGGGCTGGAGCAGTACTTC. It translates to CASSLWGRGLEQYF. V gene TRBV28 combines with J gene TRBJ2-7; tentatively, D is TRBD1 or TRBD2 (7 bases each). The CDR3 extends over 14 amino acids. CDR1 is MDHEN and CDR2 is SYDVKM in the germline V gene. Trimming pared 3 bases from V and 7 bases from J, leaving 16 bases between.

This sequence joins TRBV30 and TRBJ1-4; D gene ambiguous. Looked up from germline, CDR1 is GTSNPN and CDR2 is SVGIG (reference sequence). This CDR3 comprises 16 residues. V was pared by 0 bases and J by 5 bases, with 16 bases between. CDR3 DNA: TGTGCCTGGAGTGTAACGGGAGGCAGGATCAATGAAAAACTGTTTTTT. It translates to CAWSVTGGRINEKLFF.

The chain employs TRBV30 and TRBJ1-2; TRBD1 agrees at 7 bases. This CDR3 spans 14 amino acids. Germline CDR1 and CDR2: GTSNPN and SVGIG (reference sequence). V trimming: 0 bases; J trimming: 2 bases; junction bases outside the gene matches: 3. This CDR3 is CAWSVPGQNYGYTF. The DNA of the CDR3 is TGTGCCTGGAGTGTACCGGGACAGAACTATGGCTACACCTTC. Together with reference TRBV30 and TRBJ1-2, the CDR3 gives the full variable domain: SQTIHQWPATLVQPVGSPLSLECTVEGTSNPNLYWYRQAAGRGLQLLFYSVGIGQISSEVPQNLSASRPQDRQFILSSKKLLLSDSGFYLCAWSVPGQNYGYTFGSGTRLTVV.

This clone came up once. The chain carries TRBV5-4 and TRBJ2-1, with 13 bases fitting TRBD2. Germline CDR1 and CDR2: SGHNT and YYREEE (reference sequence). After removal of 4 bases from V and 5 bases from J, the junction contained 6 bases not matched to a gene. The CDR3 spans 16 residues. CDR3 in amino acids: CASSAGGTSGNNEQFF. CDR3 DNA sequence: TGTGCCAGCAGCGCCGGTGGGACTAGCGGGAACAATGAGCAGTTCTTC.

The chain has TRBV6-6 and TRBJ2-7; D is perhaps TRBD2 (7 bases). Germline CDR1 is MNHNY and CDR2 is SVGAGI (reference sequence). The CDR3 spans 15 residues. V lost 0 bases and J lost 2, with 11 bases in between. CDR3: CASSYSPGGPYEQYF. The CDR3 nucleotides are TGTGCCAGCAGTTACTCCCCGGGGGGCCCCTACGAGCAGTACTTC.

This rearrangement joins TRBV28 to TRBJ2-6; D is possibly TRBD1 or TRBD2 (7 bases each). The CDR3 totals 17 residues. V lost 10 bases to trimming and J lost 0 bases, with 19 bases between them. From germline, CDR1 is MDHEN and CDR2 SYDVKM. The CDR3, as DNA: TGTGCCACCGAAGGGGGAGGGGGCCTCTCTGGGGCCAACGTCCTGACTTTC. Protein product: CATEGGGGLSGANVLTF.

The V call is TRBV5-1, the J call TRBJ2-3; 7 nucleotides agree with TRBD2. The germline V gene encodes CDR1 SGHRS and CDR2 YFSETQ. The CDR3 runs 17 residues. V shed 4 bases and J 6 bases; nucleotides not matched to a gene: 17. This CDR3 is CASSPPGGRERVDTQYF. The CDR3 DNA is TGCGCCAGCAGCCCACCAGGAGGGCGGGAGAGGGTGGATACGCAGTATTTT.

The chain employs TRBV7-2 and TRBJ1-6, with D unclear. V was clipped by 4 bases and J by 7 bases, with 14 bases between them. There are 15 residues in the CDR3. Germline CDR1 reads SGHTA; CDR2 reads FQGNSA. The DNA for the CDR3 is TGTGCCAGCAGCTCCCGGGTCCGCGCCAATTCACCCCTCCACTTT. Its protein is CASSSRVRANSPLHF. Drawing the rest from reference TRBV7-2 and TRBJ1-6, the complete variable domain is GAGVSQSPSNKVTEKGKDVELRCDPISGHTALYWYRQSLGQGLEFLIYFQGNSAPDKSGLPSDRFSAERTGGSVSTLTIQRTQQEDSAVYLCASSSRVRANSPLHFGNGTRLTVT.